This TCR beta chain was observed in a study of naive and memory T cell subsets. General study results and limits: In naive cells, over 95% of TCR sequences were seen only once.

About this clonotype: Antigen specificity is unknown.

The CDR3 is made up of 15 amino acids. Germline CDR1 is SGHRS and CDR2 is YFSETQ. Losses at the gene ends were 4 bases for V and 5 bases for J; bases not matched to a gene: 8. After the first PCR, alpha and beta chain libraries were processed separately. Two oligonucleotides, mixed equimolar, formed the beta constant-region primer covering TRBC1 and TRBC2. The ligated cDNA underwent four PCR rounds using SP2 and nested alpha and beta constant-region primers. Each CDR3 protein is one row after TCRdb ran MiXCR on the UMI-ligation and nested PCR reads. The repertoire consists of roughly 91,000 distinct CDR3 sequences, with about 12% occurring once and the leading ten covering 0.75% to 0.95%.

Sequenced input: central memory CD4+ T cells from blood. This receptor was taken from a human donor in good health. The chain uses TRBV5-1 and TRBJ1-4; 7 nucleotides align to TRBD1. The CDR3 nucleotides read TGCGCCAGCAGCAAAACCGGGACAGAGAATGAAAAACTGTTTTTT. It codes for CASSKTGTENEKLFF.